This T cell receptor beta chain stems from a study of OX40 agonist ivuxolimab in advanced cancers. Study-level background: In this cohort, patients received ivuxolimab, an agonistic anti-OX40 (CD134) antibody. Earlier treatment with anti-PD-1, anti-PD-L1 or anti-CTLA-4 was permitted, and about 40% had received some. Study-level points and caveats: There were, on average, more expanded clones in CD8+ T cells than in CD4+. Partial responders at 0.1-3.0 mg/kg had among the lowest clonal expansion.

Clones were sequenced by immunoSEQ multiplex PCR, and TCRdb holds only the in-frame ones, with some missing. The sample lists 35,000 to 40,000 clones; about 88% were seen once. As for this clone: Its specificity is unknown.

This CDR3 has 17 amino acids. The junction had 7 bases not matched to a gene; V was cut back by 0 bases and J by 1 base. Germline lookup yields CDR1 SGDLS and CDR2 YYNGEE. The chain combines TRBV9 with TRBJ2-7; 10 positions agree with TRBD2. This TCR derives from an adult with an advanced solid tumor such as melanoma, head and neck, liver or kidney cancer. The sequences come from CD4+ or CD8+ T cells sorted from blood, collected in a trial of the OX40 agonist ivuxolimab. The CDR3, as DNA: TGTGCCAGCAGCGTAGGGCCCCTAGCGGGGGTATCCTACGAGCAGTACTTC. Its protein is CASSVGPLAGVSYEQYF. The full variable domain, its missing parts supplied by reference TRBV9 and TRBJ2-7, is DSGVTQTPKHLITATGQRVTLRCSPRSGDLSVYWYQQSLDQGLQFLIQYYNGEERAKGNILERFSAQQFPDLHSELNLSSLELGDSALYFCASSVGPLAGVSYEQYFGPGTRLTVT.